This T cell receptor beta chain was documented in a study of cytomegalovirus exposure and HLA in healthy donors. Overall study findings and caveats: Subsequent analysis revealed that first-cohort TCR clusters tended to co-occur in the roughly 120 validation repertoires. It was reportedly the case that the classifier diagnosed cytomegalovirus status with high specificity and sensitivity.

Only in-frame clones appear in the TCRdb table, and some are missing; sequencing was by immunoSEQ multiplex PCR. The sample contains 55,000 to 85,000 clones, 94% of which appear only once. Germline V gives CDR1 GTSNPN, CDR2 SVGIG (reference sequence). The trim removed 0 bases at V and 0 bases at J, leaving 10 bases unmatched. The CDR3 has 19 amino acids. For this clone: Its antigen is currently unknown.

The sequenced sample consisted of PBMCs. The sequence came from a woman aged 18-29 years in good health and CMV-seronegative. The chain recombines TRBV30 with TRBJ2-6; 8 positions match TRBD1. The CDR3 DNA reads TGTGCCTGGAGTGTGCCGGGACAGGTTAGGCTCTCTGGGGCCAACGTCCTGACTTTC. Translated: CAWSVPGQVRLSGANVLTF.